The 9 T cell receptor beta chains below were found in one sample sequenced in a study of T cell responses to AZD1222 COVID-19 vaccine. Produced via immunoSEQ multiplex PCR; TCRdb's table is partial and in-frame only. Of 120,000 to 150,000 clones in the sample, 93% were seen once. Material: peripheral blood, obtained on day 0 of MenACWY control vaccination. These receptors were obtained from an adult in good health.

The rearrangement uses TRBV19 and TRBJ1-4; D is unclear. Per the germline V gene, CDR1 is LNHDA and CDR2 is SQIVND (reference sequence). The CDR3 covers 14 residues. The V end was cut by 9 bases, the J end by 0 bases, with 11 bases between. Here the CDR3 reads CASSSYATNEKLFF. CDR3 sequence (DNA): TGTGCCAGCTCCTCCTATGCAACTAATGAAAAACTGTTTTTT.

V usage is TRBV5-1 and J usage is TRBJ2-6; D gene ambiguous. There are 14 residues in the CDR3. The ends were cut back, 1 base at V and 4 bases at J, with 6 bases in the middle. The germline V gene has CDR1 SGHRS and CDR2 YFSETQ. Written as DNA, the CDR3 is TGCGCCAGCAGCTTGATGAACGGGGCCAACGTCCTGACTTTC. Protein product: CASSLMNGANVLTF.

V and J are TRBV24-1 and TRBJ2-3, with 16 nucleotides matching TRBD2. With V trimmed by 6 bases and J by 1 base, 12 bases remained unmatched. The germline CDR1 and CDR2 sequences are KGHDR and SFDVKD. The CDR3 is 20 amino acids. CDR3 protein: CATSPRRGLAGGQGTDTQYF. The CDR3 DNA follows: TGTGCCACCAGTCCCCGGAGGGGACTAGCGGGAGGGCAGGGCACAGATACGCAGTATTTT.

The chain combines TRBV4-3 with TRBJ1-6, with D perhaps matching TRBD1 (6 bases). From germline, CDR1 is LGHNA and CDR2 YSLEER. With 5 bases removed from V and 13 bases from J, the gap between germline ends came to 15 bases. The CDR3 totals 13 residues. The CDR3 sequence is CASSSRQGTPLHF. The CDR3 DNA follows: TGCGCCAGCAGCTCACGTCAGGGGACTCCCCTCCACTTT.

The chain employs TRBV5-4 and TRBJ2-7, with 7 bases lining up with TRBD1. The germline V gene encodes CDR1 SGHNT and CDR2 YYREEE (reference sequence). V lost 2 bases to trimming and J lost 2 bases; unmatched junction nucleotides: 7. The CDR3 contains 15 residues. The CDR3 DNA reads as TGTGCCAGCAGCTTACCCCGGACAGGCACCTACGAGCAGTACTTC. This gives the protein CASSLPRTGTYEQYF.

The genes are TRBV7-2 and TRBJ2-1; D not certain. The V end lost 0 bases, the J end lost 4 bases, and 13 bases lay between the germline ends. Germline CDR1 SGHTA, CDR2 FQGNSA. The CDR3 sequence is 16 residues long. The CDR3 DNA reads TGTGCCAGCAGCTTAGCCCTAGTTCCCTCATACAATGAGCAGTTCTTC. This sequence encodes CASSLALVPSYNEQFF.

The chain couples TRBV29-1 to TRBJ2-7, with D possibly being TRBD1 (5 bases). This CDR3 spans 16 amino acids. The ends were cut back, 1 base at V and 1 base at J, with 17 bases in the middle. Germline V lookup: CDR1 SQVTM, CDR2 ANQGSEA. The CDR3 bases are TGCAGCGTTGAAGTAACGCAGGGTTCATTTTCCTACGAGCAGTACTTC. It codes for CSVEVTQGSFSYEQYF.

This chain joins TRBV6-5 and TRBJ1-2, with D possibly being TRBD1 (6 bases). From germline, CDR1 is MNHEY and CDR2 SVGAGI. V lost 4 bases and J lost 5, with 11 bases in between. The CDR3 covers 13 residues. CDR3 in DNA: TGTGCCAGCAGTTCTACTGGGACATATGGCTACACCTTC. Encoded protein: CASSSTGTYGYTF.

The CDR3 reads CAWSSYRGPTDTQYF. The CDR3 DNA follows: TGTGCCTGGAGTTCCTACAGGGGGCCCACAGATACGCAGTATTTT. The chain links TRBV30 to TRBJ2-3; 9 nucleotides align to TRBD1. The CDR3 contains 15 residues. V was pared by 2 bases and J by 2 bases, with 5 bases of the junction left unmatched. From germline, CDR1 is GTSNPN and CDR2 SVGIG (reference sequence).